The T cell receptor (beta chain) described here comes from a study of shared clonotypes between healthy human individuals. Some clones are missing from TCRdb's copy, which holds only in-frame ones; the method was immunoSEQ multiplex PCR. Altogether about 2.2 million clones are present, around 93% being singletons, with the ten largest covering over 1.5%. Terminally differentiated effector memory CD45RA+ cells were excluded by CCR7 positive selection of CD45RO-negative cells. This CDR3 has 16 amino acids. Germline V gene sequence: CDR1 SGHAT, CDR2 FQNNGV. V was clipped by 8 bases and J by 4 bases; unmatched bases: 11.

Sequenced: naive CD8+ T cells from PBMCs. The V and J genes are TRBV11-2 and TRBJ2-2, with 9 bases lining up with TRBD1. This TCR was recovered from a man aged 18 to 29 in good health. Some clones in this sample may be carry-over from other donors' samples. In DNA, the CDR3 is TGTGCCAGCGGGGACCCGGGACAGGGTATCACCGGGGAGCTGTTTTTT. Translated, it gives CASGDPGQGITGELFF.